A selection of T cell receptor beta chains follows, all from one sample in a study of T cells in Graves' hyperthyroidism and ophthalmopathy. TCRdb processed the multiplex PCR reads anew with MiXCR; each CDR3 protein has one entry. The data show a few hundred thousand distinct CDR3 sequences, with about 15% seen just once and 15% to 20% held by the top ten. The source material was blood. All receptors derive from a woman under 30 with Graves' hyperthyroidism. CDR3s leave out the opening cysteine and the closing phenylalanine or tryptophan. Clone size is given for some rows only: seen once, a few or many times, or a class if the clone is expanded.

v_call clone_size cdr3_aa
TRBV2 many ASSRSGRVPDTQY
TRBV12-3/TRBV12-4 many ASKRQGGENEKLF
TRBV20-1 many SARDRREGRETQY
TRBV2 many ASSHGGLGGYSNQPQH
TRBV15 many AAGTGSGYT
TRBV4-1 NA ASSLVPGANEELF
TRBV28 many ASSSGRREKLF
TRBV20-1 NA SASSPGGLVAHEQY
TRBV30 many AWGRQGSYNEQF
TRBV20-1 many SAREGGLAPETQY
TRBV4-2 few ASSPTSGNPNEQF
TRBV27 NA ASTFTGYGTEAF
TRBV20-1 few SATGGETQY
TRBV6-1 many ASRDWDRGTEAF
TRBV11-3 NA ASSLDEAGLSYEQY
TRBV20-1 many SAQASSVGYT
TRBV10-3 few AISGSRESGDTQY
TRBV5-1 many ASSLANTEADTQY
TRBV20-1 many SAGTGRQETQY
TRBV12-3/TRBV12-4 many ASSYNREVAQH
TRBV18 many ASSPSQSEAF
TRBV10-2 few ASSESGEEDTQY
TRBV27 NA ASSVRGNQPQH
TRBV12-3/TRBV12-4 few ASTPGVGGQGPRQF
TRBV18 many ASSSDFNTEAF
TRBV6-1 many ASSGSVGIYNEQF
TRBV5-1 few ASSLAISAGVGETQY
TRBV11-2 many ASSLDRTGNYGYT
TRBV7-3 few ASSLGAPGVGTEAF
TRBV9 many ASSVGGPLNTEAF
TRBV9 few ASSDDSDTGELF
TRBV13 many ASSPASWAGELF
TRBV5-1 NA ASSSEDSTYEQY
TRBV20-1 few SANGLAGVEVEGPDTQY
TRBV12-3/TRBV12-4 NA ASSYGTGGGGNIQY
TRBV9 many ASSVGAGARTDTQY